This T cell receptor beta chain stems from a study of Graves' ophthalmopathy and Graves' hyperthyroidism. The germline V gene has CDR1 MNHEY and CDR2 SVGAGI. This CDR3 region has 14 residues. On this clonotype: Its antigen remains unidentified. The junction does not match germline at one end; this may be a read error.

Each diagnosis was determined on the basis of clinical symptoms, serum thyroxine, TRAb, thyroid ultrasound and orbital computed tomography. RNA transcripts yielded amplified TCR beta CDR3 regions. The first round was an RT-PCR with HTBI primers, and the second round was a multiplex PCR. TCRdb reprocessed the multiplex PCR reads with MiXCR, giving one entry per CDR3 protein. The repertoire includes 560,000 or so distinct CDR3 sequences, just under 40% of them detected once, and approximately 4.1% sits in the top ten. General study findings and limits: Ophthalmopathy progression prediction by the model yielded a sensitivity of roughly 67% and a specificity of around 72%. Most expanded thyroid clonotypes above 0.001 frequency also appeared in blood.

The genes are TRBV6-5 and TRBJ1-1; perhaps TRBD1 as D (5 bases). This TCR derives from an adult man with Graves' hyperthyroidism. The sample was peripheral blood or thyroid tissue (not recorded which). CDR3 sequence reads: CASSVGRVHTEAFF. For the CDR3, the DNA is TGTGCAAGCAGTGTGGGGCGGGTTCACACTGAAGCTTTCTTT.